Sequencing of this T cell receptor beta chain was carried out in a study of cytomegalovirus exposure and HLA in healthy donors (dated by TCRdb to about 2017). Regarding the research as a whole: An earlier analysis of some 620 of the donors reported approximately 280 Gb of sequence data and 117 million unique TCR beta sequences obtained from about 180 million T cells. Around 320 gigabases of sequencing data and approximately 80 million unique TCR sequences were included in an early release covering under 650 HLA-typed donors. The genetic ancestry cluster associated with self-reported Caucasian donors included 70% to 85% of the roughly 380 genotyped donors. The aim of the study was to test whether cataloging public T cell receptors could identify signatures of past pathogen exposure. The T cell repertoires of 700 or so subjects were profiled by immunosequencing and related to cytomegalovirus serostatus. A separate validation cohort of roughly 110 different subjects was used in addition to the approximately 610-subject first cohort. High-throughput TCR immunosequencing, statistical association of individual TCRs with disease status, and machine learning were combined to predict cytomegalovirus infection status. A later analysis re-examined previously published TCR beta repertoires from about 700 donors and added high-resolution HLA genotyping to investigate patterns of TCR occurrence. The later analysis used no new phenotypic data to find candidate immune exposures, relying instead on TCR beta sequences and their occurrence across donors. In an earlier analysis of around 540 of the donors, high-throughput TCR beta sequencing was used to judge whether each TCR beta V gene segment behaved as functional or pseudogenic. Donor age, sex, ethnicity and CMV serostatus were compiled alongside the repertoire data. A later genetic analysis took genome-wide SNP genotypes for about 55% of the 666 donors and used that subset as a discovery cohort. Every repertoire in the discovery cohort had been generated on one and the same sequencing platform. HLA typing included class I and class II loci at four-digit resolution. Typing coverage varied by locus: roughly 620-640 donors for A, B, C, DRB1 and DQB1; more than 500 for DQA1; about 570 for DPA1; roughly 470 for DPB1. About five DR-DQ haplotypes were handled as single units for association and clustering because linkage in the cohort was strong. Across around 400 genotyped donors of the cohort, an average of about 240,000 unique TCR beta nucleotide sequences per donor were sequenced, and approximately 17% of those sequences were non-productive. The research as a whole found: A further reported finding was that TCR beta sequences accurately predicted the HLA-A and HLA-B alleles for most subjects in the first cohort. Most CMV-associated TCR beta chains appeared to be HLA-restricted in a later analysis, and the HLA associations seemed to be driven largely by CMV exposure. A later analysis associated 16,951 TCR beta sequences with specific HLA alleles at a false discovery rate of 0.05. In a later genetic analysis, a missense DCLRE1C variant was associated with V-gene and J-gene trimming of TCR beta chains, and the association was replicated in an independent cohort. Because counts were too low, some 16 rarely observed V segments, including chromosome 9 orphons, were excluded from the earlier analysis of a few hundred of the donors. Because the 87-base-pair reads could not distinguish some IMGT-functional V segments, including TRBV6-2 and TRBV6-3, those segments were excluded. CMV serostatus was the only immune exposure information available for the cohort. Three of the identified cytomegalovirus-associated TCR beta chains were confirmed in vitro to be specific for cytomegalovirus antigens. Roughly uniform sequencing depth across donors was assumed in presence/absence analyses, although this assumption may not hold. Assigning TCR associations to individual alleles was difficult when HLA alleles, especially DR and DQ, strongly co-occurred. According to a later analysis, TCR association rates differed among HLA loci, with DRB1 alleles showing the most associated TCRs and HLA-C alleles showing the fewest. A later genetic analysis reported fewer N-insertions in productive TCRs among donors in an Asian-associated ancestry cluster than the 666-donor mean. Cytomegalovirus status was reported to be diagnosed by the classifier with high specificity and sensitivity in both the original and validation cohorts. The sequencing pipeline was judged likely to have produced a cluster of highly shared sequence variants as a technical artifact. A later analysis found that HLA-associated TCR beta chains were more clonally expanded and had lower generation probabilities than equally common non-associated chains. A total of fewer than 200 TCR beta chains were listed by the study as associated with cytomegalovirus. It was suggested by the authors that the approach could potentially be generalized to other disease states and immunological phenotypes. While some public TCRs were present in many individuals, most TCR sequences turned up only very rarely across donors. An earlier analysis of approximately 530 of the donors showed that most TCR beta V segments appeared in productive rearrangements either about 87% or about 30% of the time, which broadly matched IMGT annotations. In this cohort, only TCR beta chains were sequenced, and detectable features were limited by the absence of alpha or paired-chain data. Because HLA typing was missing for some donors at each locus, association tests included only the typed subset. According to a later analysis, parvovirus B19, influenza, CMV and Epstein-Barr virus appeared linked to several top co-occurrence clusters. Correlated functional status among segregating V segments might be attributable to linkage disequilibrium, but an unknown experimental factor could not be ruled out.

As for this clone: Its antigen remains unidentified. Per-base quality was not reported, and no clone a single base away is much larger than it.

The method behind the library was the immunoSEQ multiplex PCR assay. For the multiplex PCR, a mixture combining 60 forward primers for TCR Vbeta segments and 13 reverse primers for TCR Jbeta segments was used. The CDR3 region of rearranged TCR beta genes was amplified from genomic DNA by a multiplex PCR assay. Amplified TCR beta libraries were sequenced as 87-base-pair reads on the Illumina HiSeq System. As for the original processing: A later analysis tallied tens of millions of unique TCR beta chains across the 666 repertoires, and around 10 million of those chains were shared by two or more donors. To remove PCR and sequencing errors, raw reads were error-corrected and collapsed into unique sequences using a nearest-neighbor algorithm that merged closely related sequences. V, D and J gene segments were assigned by aligning CDR3 sequences to IMGT reference sequences. For a sequence to be retained, a match of at least six nucleotides to both a V gene segment and a J gene segment was required. Rearrangements were called productive when the CDR3 lacked stop codons and stayed in frame with V and J; all others were non-productive. CDR3 was defined by IMGT convention, running from the second conserved V-encoded cysteine to the conserved J-encoded phenylalanine. Sequences without an unambiguous match to a single V gene segment were excluded from the earlier analysis of 450 to 750 of the donors. An earlier analysis of several hundred of the donors called V segments functional above 56.7% productive rearrangements and segregating when the between-donor standard deviation exceeded 5%. To diagnose cytomegalovirus status from the catalog of TCR beta chain sequences, a statistical classification framework was built. V and J gene assignment, in a later analysis, came from comparing TCR nucleotide sequences with IMGT/GENE-DB human TR gene sequences. A later analysis assigned CDR3 sequences and most-parsimonious VDJ recombination scenarios with the TCRdist pipeline. In a later analysis, each TCR beta chain was defined by its CDR3 amino acid sequence together with its V-gene family, and reads without a unique V-gene family were excluded. A later analysis removed 550 to 650 highly shared, low-generation-probability nucleotide sequences to deal with suspected cross-contamination and a sequencing artifact. In a later analysis, a clonal expansion index was calculated for each public chain from normalized within-repertoire ranks of inferred template counts. Generation probabilities in a later analysis came from a VDJ recombination model fitted to out-of-frame rearrangements, and those results were checked against IGoR. A later analysis scored TCR-TCR, TCR-HLA and TCR-CMV co-occurrence with hypergeometric tests, applying a repertoire-size bias correction to TCR pairs. In a later analysis, false discovery rates were estimated by permuting HLA or CMV assignments 20 times. In a later analysis, co-occurring TCRs were grouped using DBSCAN, and TCRdist sequence similarity was added for clustering within HLA-allele-positive subsets. Repertoires with fewer than 30,000 or more than 120,000 public chains, plus five repertoires with anomalous nucleotide sharing, were excluded from co-occurrence clustering. TCRdb provides this immuneACCESS table in a form limited to in-frame rearrangements. Some clones are lacking; in checked studies, under half of them reflect an unresolved V gene, and why the rest are absent is not known. V, J and clone size were drawn from that table, and D and trimming were deduced from the DNA. This sample lists 180,000 or so clones; around 80% were detected once. The ten biggest clones cover roughly 1.4% of the sample.

The cohort was made up of 500 to 850 healthy bone marrow donors. At the time of sampling, all cohort members were nominally healthy, though unrecorded immune exposures were likely present. The donor was CMV seronegative and was included in the group of about 400 seronegative cohort members. Every donor gave a peripheral blood sample, and the peripheral blood mononuclear cells from that sample were used for TCR beta sequencing. The Qiagen DNeasy Blood Extraction Kit was used to extract genomic DNA from the blood cell samples. Reading from cysteine to phenylalanine, the CDR3 counts 16 amino acids. Left in the record is the CDR3 DNA by itself, 48 bases read in frame from the first base. V is shortened by 5 bases, J by 0 bases, and the region joining them spans 14 bases. CDR1 is given as MDHEN and CDR2 as SYDVKM, both from the germline V gene.

The V and J genes are TRBV28 and TRBJ1-3; the best D guess is TRBD1, with 6 bases matching. The material sequenced was PBMCs. This clonotype originated in a middle-aged man in good health and CMV-seronegative. The DNA reads TGTGCCAGCAGTCCGGCAGGGGCCAGCTCTGGAAACACCATATATTTT. Translated, this gives CASSPAGASSGNTIYF.